This passage covers 27 T cell receptor beta chains from one sample sequenced in a study of Ad26.COV2.S vaccination and SARS-CoV-2 variants. Documented treatment: over 15 received Ad26.COV2.S at low or high dose, single or two shots; roughly five received placebo; per-sample allocation not given. The samples date from day 63 after the first vaccine or placebo injection. Sequenced by immunoSEQ multiplex PCR; TCRdb stores in-frame clones only, minus some. The data contain 350,000 to 400,000 clones, about 85% of them seen just once; the ten biggest clones take up roughly 3.2%. This material consisted of peripheral blood, taken in a trial of Ad26.COV2.S vaccine versus placebo. These receptors were collected from a person aged 18-65 years who received the Ad26.COV2.S COVID-19 vaccine or a placebo.

A single count supports this clone. The rearrangement joins TRBV14 to TRBJ2-5, with unresolved D. The CDR3 runs to 13 residues. Germline assignment: CDR1 SGHDN and CDR2 FVKESK. V was cut by 0 bases and J by 2 bases, with 4 bases left in between. This CDR3 reads CASSQDQQETQYF. The CDR3 nucleotides are TGTGCCAGCAGCCAAGACCAACAAGAGACCCAGTACTTC.

V is TRBV14 and J is TRBJ2-5; possibly TRBD2 for D (5 bases). Per the germline V gene, CDR1 is SGHDN and CDR2 is FVKESK. Trimming stripped 0 bases from V and 4 bases from J, with 9 bases between. CDR3 size: 14 residues. This chain's CDR3 is CASSQDLALETQYF. The CDR3 DNA follows: TGTGCCAGCAGCCAAGATCTAGCCTTAGAGACCCAGTACTTC.

V is TRBV19 and J is TRBJ1-5; no reliable D call. The CDR3 is 14 residues long. Germline CDR1 and CDR2: LNHDA and SQIVND (reference sequence). Trimming took off 10 bases at V and 7 bases at J, with 20 bases between the two ends. In DNA form, the CDR3 reads TGTGCCACAGAGTCGGAGCCTACTAGCCAGCCCCAGCATTTT. This sequence encodes CATESEPTSQPQHF.

This clone turned up a few times. This chain links TRBV6-5 with TRBJ2-3, with a possible D match to TRBD2 (6 bases). CDR1 and CDR2 (germline): MNHEY, SVGAGI. There are 12 residues in the CDR3. V lost 8 bases, J lost 3 bases, and 9 bases lay in between. CDR3 sequence: CASFAGTDTQYF. In nucleotides, the CDR3 is TGTGCCAGCTTTGCGGGAACAGATACGCAGTATTTT.

The sample holds one count of this clone. The genes are TRBV20-1 and TRBJ1-6; D remains ambiguous. Germline values: CDR1 DFQATT, CDR2 SNEGSKA (reference sequence). The CDR3 contains 14 residues. The ends were cut back, 3 bases at V and 7 bases at J, with 13 bases in the middle. In nucleotides, the CDR3 is TGCAGTGCTAGTCCTTCTGGGTACAATTCACCCCTCCACTTT. It codes for CSASPSGYNSPLHF.

The rearrangement joins TRBV6-2 or TRBV6-3 to TRBJ1-2; D ambiguous. Looked up from germline, CDR1 is MNHEY and CDR2 is SVGEGT. The CDR3 loop spans 15 amino acids. V was shortened by 4 bases and J by 5 bases, with 17 bases between the two germline ends. The DNA for the CDR3 is TGTGCCAGCAGTTTCGAACCGGGCCAAGGGTATGGCTACACCTTC. Its translation is CASSFEPGQGYGYTF.

The genes are TRBV5-1 and TRBJ2-3; TRBD1 might be the D (7 bases). This CDR3 contains 16 residues. Trimming left V 4 bases short and J 4 bases short, with 19 bases between. Germline CDR1 reads SGHRS; CDR2 reads YFSETQ. The CDR3 region has the DNA TGCGCCAGCAGCCCCACTGGAGGGGGCGGATCAGATACGCAGTATTTT. Its protein is CASSPTGGGGSDTQYF.

The chain combines TRBV6-6 with TRBJ2-7; TRBD1 agrees at 7 bases. This CDR3 region has 16 residues. The V gene's germline CDR1 is MNHNY and CDR2 SVGAGI (reference sequence). The junction had 15 bases not matched to a gene; V was cut back by 5 bases and J by 5 bases. The CDR3 nucleotides read TGTGCCAGCAGTCAAGGCCCCCCGGGACAGAGGAACGAGCAGTACTTC. It is translated as CASSQGPPGQRNEQYF.

CDR3 in DNA: TGTGCCAGCAGCTTATTGGGGGCGCACACCGGGGAGCTGTTTTTT. Translating it yields CASSLLGAHTGELFF. The chain employs TRBV7-8 and TRBJ2-2, with D possibly TRBD1 on 6 matching bases. Germline V gives CDR1 SGHVS, CDR2 FQNEAQ. There are 15 residues in the CDR3. The V and J ends lost 2 bases and 3 bases respectively, with 10 bases between them.

J is TRBJ2-7 and V is TRBV7-9, with D possibly being TRBD2 (6 bases). V was clipped by 5 bases and J by 2 bases, with 25 bases between them. The CDR3 length is 18 residues. In germline, CDR1 is SEHNR, CDR2 FQNEAQ (reference sequence). The CDR3 spells CASSRTQGASPGAYEQYF. The CDR3 region has the DNA TGTGCCAGCAGCCGGACGCAAGGGGCCTCCCCGGGGGCCTACGAGCAGTACTTC.

V and J are TRBV5-1 and TRBJ1-1; D is unresolved. There are 12 residues in the CDR3. V was shortened by 10 bases and J by 1 base, with 11 bases between the two germline ends. Looked up from germline, CDR1 is SGHRS and CDR2 is YFSETQ. CDR3 sequence: CALRDPNTEAFF. Here the CDR3 DNA reads TGCGCCCTAAGAGACCCGAACACTGAAGCTTTCTTT.

The rearrangement joins TRBV5-5 to TRBJ1-2, with 7 bases aligning to TRBD1. From germline, CDR1 is SGHKS and CDR2 YYEKEE (reference sequence). The CDR3 loop spans 14 amino acids. J was trimmed by 1 base and V by 3 bases; bases with no gene match: 3. CDR3 sequence (DNA): TGTGCCAGCAGCTCCAGGGGGGGTAACTATGGCTACACCTTC. Translation: CASSSRGGNYGYTF. Based on the CDR3 plus reference TRBV5-5 and TRBJ1-2, the full variable domain is DAGVTQSPTHLIKTRGQQVTLRCSPISGHKSVSWYQQVLGQGPQFIFQYYEKEERGRGNFPDRFSARQFPNYSSELNVNALLLGDSALYLCASSSRGGNYGYTFGSGTRLTVV.

The chain combines TRBV5-5 with TRBJ2-1; D unresolved. Between the trimmed V and J ends, which lost 0 bases and 4 bases, there was a span of 8 bases. The germline V gene encodes CDR1 SGHKS and CDR2 YYEKEE (reference sequence). CDR3 length: 14 amino acids. CDR3 nucleotides: TGTGCCAGCAGCTTGGACAGAGCGTACAATGAGCAGTTCTTC. Protein sequence: CASSLDRAYNEQFF.

The J gene is TRBJ2-3, the V gene TRBV2, with TRBD2 matching 8 bases. The length of the CDR3 is 15 residues. Germline V gene lookup returns CDR1 SNHLY and CDR2 FYNNEI. V was pared by 4 bases and J by 2 bases, with 5 bases of the junction left unmatched. The CDR3 sequence is CASSVQGLDTDTQYF. CDR3 coding DNA: TGTGCCAGCAGTGTCCAGGGACTAGACACAGATACGCAGTATTTT.

This sequence joins TRBV5-1 and TRBJ2-3; 12 bases fit TRBD2. V lost 3 bases to trimming and J lost 4 bases; unmatched junction nucleotides: 3. The CDR3 spans 15 residues. CDR1 and CDR2 (germline): SGHRS, YFSETQ. CDR3 protein: CASSSRTSGADTQYF. CDR3 nucleotide sequence: TGCGCCAGCAGCTCGAGGACTAGCGGGGCAGATACGCAGTATTTT.

The chain joins TRBV9 to TRBJ2-2, with a weak D call TRBD2 (5 bases). Trimming took 0 bases from V and 8 from J, leaving 8 bases between them. Germline V gene lookup returns CDR1 SGDLS and CDR2 YYNGEE. The CDR3 sequence is 13 residues long. The CDR3 nucleotides are TGTGCCAGCAGCGTAGGAGGGCAAGGGGAGCTGTTTTTT. This translates into CASSVGGQGELFF. Using reference TRBV9 and TRBJ2-2 for the parts outside the CDR3, the full variable domain is DSGVTQTPKHLITATGQRVTLRCSPRSGDLSVYWYQQSLDQGLQFLIQYYNGEERAKGNILERFSAQQFPDLHSELNLSSLELGDSALYFCASSVGGQGELFFGEGSRLTVL.

J is TRBJ2-2 and V is TRBV5-1; 9 nucleotides agree with TRBD1. This CDR3 region has 17 residues. Germline CDR1 and CDR2: SGHRS and YFSETQ. V gave up 0 bases and J gave up 1 base; unmatched junction bases: 4. CDR3 in DNA: TGCGCCAGCAGCTTGGCCCGGGACAGGGTGAACACCGGGGAGCTGTTTTTT. Protein sequence: CASSLARDRVNTGELFF.

The chain has TRBV7-8 and TRBJ2-3; D might be TRBD1 (7 bases). The germline V and J ends were trimmed by 1 base and 5 bases, with 22 bases remaining between them. This CDR3 spans 18 amino acids. Germline CDR1 is SGHVS and CDR2 is FQNEAQ. CDR3 in amino acids: CASSLGRTGRGDRDTQYF. In DNA form, the CDR3 reads TGTGCCAGCAGCTTAGGAAGGACAGGAAGGGGGGATAGAGATACGCAGTATTTT.

Here the CDR3 reads CASSLFGGLGSSYEQYF. The CDR3 DNA reads TGTGCCAGCAGCTTATTCGGCGGGCTAGGTAGTAGCTACGAGCAGTACTTC. The V call is TRBV13, the J call TRBJ2-7; tentative D call: TRBD2 (5 bases). V was trimmed by 2 bases and J by 3 bases, leaving 20 bases between them. This CDR3 region has 17 residues. Germline CDR1 and CDR2: PRHDT and FYEKMQ (reference sequence).

The rearrangement joins TRBV10-3 to TRBJ1-1; unclear D gene. Germline CDR1 reads ENHRY; CDR2 reads SYGVKD. This CDR3 region has 16 residues. Deletions cut 0 bases from V and 3 bases from J, with 14 bases between. The CDR3 sequence: CAISESIVARDTEAFF. Here the CDR3 DNA reads TGTGCCATCAGTGAGTCGATCGTGGCGCGGGACACTGAAGCTTTCTTT.

J is TRBJ1-2 and V is TRBV21-1. TRBV21-1 is a documented pseudogene. This CDR3 has 12 residues. This CDR3 is CASTPKGFGYTF. In nucleotides, the CDR3 is TGTGCCAGCACCCCGAAGGGTTTTGGCTACACCTTC.

The rearrangement joins TRBV14 to TRBJ1-6; 7 positions agree with TRBD1. The CDR3 has 15 residues. Trimming at V came to 6 bases and at J to 9 bases, leaving 11 bases not matched to a gene. Per germline, CDR1 SGHDN and CDR2 FVKESK. CDR3 residues: CASSGTRGPVSPLHF. The CDR3 coding sequence is TGTGCCAGCAGTGGTACGAGGGGGCCCGTTTCACCCCTCCACTTT.

The chain links TRBV6-2 or TRBV6-3 to TRBJ2-3, with 7 bases matching TRBD1. The length of the CDR3 is 16 residues. Looked up from germline, CDR1 is MNHEY and CDR2 is SVGEGT. V lost 2 bases to trimming and J lost 1 base; unmatched junction nucleotides: 6. CDR3 coding DNA: TGTGCCAGCAGTTACCCCCGGGACAGTGGCACAGATACGCAGTATTTT. Its protein product is CASSYPRDSGTDTQYF.

With regard to this clone: Other DNA sequences in the sample encode the same CDR3. CDR3 nucleotides: TGCGCCAGCAGCTTGGCCTCGTACAATGAGCAGTTCTTC. Encoded protein: CASSLASYNEQFF. V gene TRBV5-1 combines with J gene TRBJ2-1; D uncertain. Between the trimmed V and J ends, which lost 0 bases and 4 bases, there was a span of 5 bases. The V gene's germline CDR1 is SGHRS and CDR2 YFSETQ. The CDR3 has 13 amino acids. The whole variable domain, remainder taken from reference TRBV5-1 and TRBJ2-1, is KAGVTQTPRYLIKTRGQQVTLSCSPISGHRSVSWYQQTPGQGLQFLFEYFSETQRNKGNFPGRFSGRQFSNSRSEMNVSTLELGDSALYLCASSLASYNEQFFGPGTRLTVL.

The chain links TRBV3-1 (or the pseudogene TRBV3-2) to TRBJ2-3; 8 bases are shared with TRBD2. Germline-derived CDR1 and CDR2 are LGHDT and YNNKEL (reference sequence). J lost 0 bases, V lost 0 bases, and 5 bases had no gene match. The CDR3 is 17 amino acids. The CDR3 coding sequence is TGTGCCAGCAGCCAAGATCTTCGGGGGGGAAGCACAGATACGCAGTATTTT. Translation: CASSQDLRGGSTDTQYF.

V and J are TRBV19 and TRBJ2-7; D gene uncertain. This CDR3 spans 17 amino acids. V dropped 3 bases and J dropped 1 base, with 19 bases sitting between them. CDR1 is LNHDA, CDR2 SQIVND, per germline (reference sequence). This CDR3 reads CASSMGSGQTFSYEQYF. DNA of the CDR3: TGTGCCAGTAGTATGGGCTCGGGCCAGACGTTTTCCTACGAGCAGTACTTC.

This chain connects TRBV19 to TRBJ1-5; the D is unclear. Germline values: CDR1 LNHDA, CDR2 SQIVND (reference sequence). The CDR3 has 15 residues. Trimming stripped 5 bases from V and 9 bases from J, with 20 bases between. CDR3 region: CASSAFSVTRGPQHF. DNA for the CDR3: TGTGCCAGTAGTGCCTTTTCAGTTACCCGGGGGCCCCAGCATTTT.